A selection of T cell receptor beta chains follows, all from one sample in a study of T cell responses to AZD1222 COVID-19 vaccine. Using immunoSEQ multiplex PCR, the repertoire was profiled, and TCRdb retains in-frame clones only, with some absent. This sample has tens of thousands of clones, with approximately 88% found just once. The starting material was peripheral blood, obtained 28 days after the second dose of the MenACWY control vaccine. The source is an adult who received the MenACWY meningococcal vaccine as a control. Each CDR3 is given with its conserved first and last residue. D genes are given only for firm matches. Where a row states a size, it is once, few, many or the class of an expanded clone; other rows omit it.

CARNRGANYGYTF TGTGCCAGAAACAGGGGGGCTAACTATGGCTACACCTTC TRBV2 . TRBJ1-2 TRBD1
CAPKQGGTGGNQPQHF TGTGCCCCTAAGCAAGGGGGGACTGGGGGCAATCAGCCCCAGCATTTT TRBV21-1 . TRBJ1-5 .
CASSPTAGGSYTF TGTGCCAGCAGCCCTACGGCAGGGGGTAGCTACACCTTC TRBV7-9 . TRBJ1-2 TRBD1
CATSRDVGNTEAFF TGTGCCACCAGCAGAGATGTAGGGAACACTGAAGCTTTCTTT TRBV15 . TRBJ1-1 .
CASSFNYGYTF TGTGCCAGCAGCTTTAACTATGGCTACACCTTC TRBV7-2 . TRBJ1-2 .
CASSSPDVPYEQYF TGTGCCAGCAGCTCTCCAGACGTACCCTACGAGCAGTACTTC TRBV7-6 . TRBJ2-7 .
CASSLGMNTEAFF TGTGCCAGCAGCCTGGGGATGAACACTGAAGCTTTCTTT TRBV7-8 . TRBJ1-1 .
CASSLGTGAQEKLFF TGTGCCAGCAGCCTCGGGACAGGGGCTCAAGAAAAACTGTTTTTT TRBV7-7 . TRBJ1-4 TRBD1
CASSVNFGQQYGYTF TGTGCCAGCAGCGTAAATTTCGGACAGCAGTATGGCTACACCTTC TRBV9 . TRBJ1-2 .
CASSDGKRDTTYGYTF TGTGCCAGCAGTGATGGCAAAAGGGACACGACCTATGGCTACACCTTC TRBV6-1 . TRBJ1-2 .
CASSQDSGFAGYTF TGCGCCAGCAGCCAAGATTCAGGGTTTGCTGGCTACACCTTC TRBV4-3 . TRBJ1-2 .
CASRLYANTGELFF TGTGCCAGTAGGCTGTACGCGAACACCGGGGAGCTGTTTTTT TRBV19 . TRBJ2-2 .
CATSRPGLAGGTDTQYF TGTGCCACCAGCAGGCCGGGACTAGCGGGGGGAACAGATACGCAGTATTTT TRBV15 . TRBJ2-3 TRBD2
CASSKPRGSLTDTQYF TGTGCCAGCAGCAAACCGAGGGGGAGTCTCACAGATACGCAGTATTTT TRBV21-1 . TRBJ2-3 .
CASSFSQGTQYF TGTGCCAGCAGTTTCAGCCAGGGGACACAGTATTTT TRBV12-3/TRBV12-4 . TRBJ2-3 .
CAWSVWAGNEKLFF TGTGCCTGGAGTGTATGGGCAGGGAATGAAAAACTGTTTTTT TRBV30 . TRBJ1-4 .
CASGVAGTDGYTF TGTGCCAGCGGCGTGGCCGGGACAGATGGCTACACCTTC TRBV5-4 once TRBJ1-2 TRBD1
CASSYFLGSGTEAFF TGTGCCAGCAGTTACTTTTTGGGAAGCGGCACTGAAGCTTTCTTT TRBV6-5 once TRBJ1-1 .
CASSLFSRGGVSQYF TGCGCCAGCAGCTTGTTTTCGCGGGGGGGTGTCTCGCAGTATTTT TRBV5-1 . TRBJ2-3 TRBD2
CASSQDSRTYEQYF TGCGCCAGCAGCCAAGATAGTCGCACCTACGAGCAGTACTTC TRBV4-1 . TRBJ2-7 .
CASSLAWTGGMSAAQYF TGTGCCAGCAGCTTGGCCTGGACAGGGGGCATGTCTGCGGCCCAGTACTTC TRBV5-6 once TRBJ2-5 TRBD1
CASSSDPDTSTDTQYF TGTGCCAGCAGTTCCGACCCGGACACAAGCACAGATACGCAGTATTTT TRBV27 once TRBJ2-3 .
CASSPRVGFSTDTQYF TGTGCCAGCAGCCCCAGGGTGGGCTTTAGCACAGATACGCAGTATTTT TRBV7-7 . TRBJ2-3 .
CATSDFWDRDTGELFF TGTGCCACCAGTGATTTTTGGGACAGAGACACCGGGGAGCTGTTTTTT TRBV24-1 . TRBJ2-2 TRBD1
CASSRDSGETQYF TGTGCCAGCTCACGGGACAGCGGGGAGACCCAGTACTTC TRBV18 . TRBJ2-5 .
CASTASAGAHGYTF TGTGCCAGCACCGCTTCGGCAGGGGCGCATGGCTACACCTTC TRBV7-9 . TRBJ1-2 .
CASSQEVFNNEQFF TGTGCCAGCAGCCAAGAAGTCTTTAACAATGAGCAGTTCTTC TRBV3-1/TRBV3-2 . TRBJ2-1 .
CASRDRELSYGYTF TGTGCCAGTAGGGACCGGGAACTCAGCTATGGCTACACCTTC TRBV19 . TRBJ1-2 .
CASSRPGGAVQPQHF TGTGCCAGCAGTCGGCCGGGAGGGGCAGTTCAGCCCCAGCATTTT TRBV28 few TRBJ1-5 .
CASSLDFNAEAFF TGTGCCAGCAGCTTAGATTTCAACGCTGAAGCTTTCTTT TRBV7-2 once TRBJ1-1 .
CATSAGAVGNQPQHF TGTGCCACCAGCGCAGGGGCGGTTGGCAATCAGCCCCAGCATTTT TRBV15 . TRBJ1-5 .
CASSLGTGGGNTEAFF TGCGCCAGCAGCTTGGGGACAGGGGGAGGGAACACTGAAGCTTTCTTT TRBV5-1 . TRBJ1-1 TRBD1
CASSFGNQNEKLFF TGTGCCAGCAGCTTTGGAAATCAAAATGAAAAACTGTTTTTT TRBV5-5 . TRBJ1-4 .
CASSPPSLGAEAFF TGTGCCAGCTCACCACCCTCTCTCGGAGCTGAAGCTTTCTTT TRBV18 few TRBJ1-1 .
CATSRATGTEPRNQPQHF TGTGCCACCAGCAGGGCAACCGGGACAGAGCCACGAAATCAGCCCCAGCATTTT TRBV15 . TRBJ1-5 TRBD1